This T cell receptor beta chain was documented in a study of T cell responses to AZD1222 COVID-19 vaccine. Unmatched junction bases numbered 8, after V lost 1 base and J lost 10 bases. The V gene's germline CDR1 is LGHDT and CDR2 YNNKEL (reference sequence). This CDR3 has 16 residues. Sequencing used immunoSEQ multiplex PCR; TCRdb keeps in-frame clones, though not all of them. The table includes around 150,000 clones, around 90% detected once. The material was peripheral blood, obtained 28 days after the second AZD1222 dose. V usage is TRBV3-1 (or the pseudogene TRBV3-2) and J usage is TRBJ2-1; 12 bases align to TRBD2. The sequence was obtained from an adult who received the AZD1222 COVID-19 vaccine. The CDR3: CASSQGWTSGIREQFF. The CDR3 DNA follows: TGTGCCAGCAGCCAAGGATGGACTAGCGGGATAAGAGAGCAGTTCTTC.